What follows are 10 T cell receptor beta chains derived from one specimen sequenced in a study of OX40 agonist ivuxolimab in advanced cancers. Receptors were amplified or captured by the immunoSEQ multiplex PCR assay. TCRdb retrieved this table from immuneACCESS and kept in-frame rearrangements only. Not all clones are present; in checked studies, unresolved V genes account for under half, and no reason is known for the remainder. The sample has some 80,000 clones on record, 65% to 90% of them singletons. The ten largest clonotypes hold about 2% of the sample. The specimen comprised CD4+ or CD8+ T cells sorted from blood, sampled in a trial of the OX40 agonist ivuxolimab. Every receptor here comes from an adult with an advanced solid tumor such as melanoma, head and neck, liver or kidney cancer.

The rearrangement links TRBV14 to TRBJ1-2; D is unresolved. Trimming left V 1 base short and J 0 bases short, with 0 bases between. CDR3 length: 12 amino acids. Germline V lookup: CDR1 SGHDN, CDR2 FVKESK. As DNA, the CDR3 is TGTGCCAGCAGCCAAGCTAACTATGGCTACACCTTC. The encoded protein is CASSQANYGYTF.

This clone was observed a handful of times. This rearrangement joins TRBV10-3 to TRBJ1-5, with D possibly matching TRBD1 (6 bases). CDR1 and CDR2 from the germline V gene are ENHRY and SYGVKD. V lost 4 bases to trimming and J lost 2 bases, with 6 bases between them. CDR3 length equals 13 residues. CDR3 loop: CAISGTGNQPQHF. The CDR3 region has the DNA TGTGCCATCAGTGGGACAGGCAATCAGCCCCAGCATTTT.

The J gene is TRBJ1-5, the V gene TRBV5-6; TRBD1 aligns across 7 bases. CDR1 SGHDT and CDR2 YYEEEE come from the germline V gene. The CDR3 is 17 residues long. Germline trimming cut 0 bases from V and 5 bases from J; bases unmatched to any gene: 11. DNA of the CDR3: TGTGCCAGCAGCTTGGGTCAGGGGGGTTCTAAGTATCAGCCCCAGCATTTT. Translated: CASSLGQGGSKYQPQHF. Using reference TRBV5-6 and TRBJ1-5 for the parts outside the CDR3, the full variable domain is DAGVTQSPTHLIKTRGQQVTLRCSPKSGHDTVSWYQQALGQGPQFIFQYYEEEERQRGNFPDRFSGHQFPNYSSELNVNALLLGDSALYLCASSLGQGGSKYQPQHFGDGTRLSIL.

The chain recombines TRBV7-7 with TRBJ2-5, with 9 bases fitting TRBD1. The CDR3 has 14 residues. Trimming cost V 5 bases and J 6 bases; bases outside gene matches: 7. Germline V gives CDR1 SSHAT, CDR2 FNYEAQ (reference sequence). CDR3 region: CASSTGQGWKTQYF. The DNA for the CDR3 is TGTGCCAGCAGCACCGGACAGGGGTGGAAGACCCAGTACTTC.

The chain links TRBV25-1 to TRBJ2-1, with TRBD1 matching over 9 bases. With 3 bases clipped from V and 6 bases from J, the junction kept 9 bases outside the gene matches. Looked up from germline, CDR1 is MGHDK and CDR2 is SYGVNS. The CDR3 loop spans 16 amino acids. The chain's CDR3 is CASSESGTGLGNEQFF. Written as DNA, the CDR3 is TGTGCCAGCAGTGAGTCCGGGACAGGGCTGGGCAATGAGCAGTTCTTC.

The chain has TRBV28 and TRBJ2-3; TRBD2 agrees at 9 bases. The length of the CDR3 is 16 residues. V shed 6 bases and J 4 bases; nucleotides not matched to a gene: 11. CDR1 is MDHEN, CDR2 SYDVKM, per germline. The CDR3 DNA is TGTGCCAGCAGCGATTTGAGCGGGGGGTACCCAGATACGCAGTATTTT. Translated, it gives CASSDLSGGYPDTQYF.

The CDR3 region has the DNA TGTGCCAGCAGTAGGGGGGGTGAGCAGTACTTC. The encoded protein is CASSRGGEQYF. V gene TRBV28 combines with J gene TRBJ2-7; perhaps TRBD2 as D (7 bases). V lost 5 bases and J 7 bases, leaving 9 bases between the germline ends. Germline V gene lookup returns CDR1 MDHEN and CDR2 SYDVKM. The CDR3 is 11 amino acids. The variable domain in full, completed from reference TRBV28 and TRBJ2-7, reads DVKVTQSSRYLVKRTGEKVFLECVQDMDHENMFWYRQDPGLGLRLIYFSYDVKMKEKGDIPEGYSVSREKKERFSLILESASTNQTSMYLCASSRGGEQYFGPGTRLTVT.

V and J are TRBV9 and TRBJ2-2; possibly TRBD1 or TRBD2 for D (5 bases each). The germline V gene has CDR1 SGDLS and CDR2 YYNGEE. Trimming cost V 4 bases and J 3 bases, with 16 bases left between them. This CDR3 contains 16 residues. The CDR3 loop reads CASSPVSGGDTGELFF. The DNA of the CDR3 is TGTGCCAGCAGCCCCGTCAGTGGGGGAGACACCGGGGAGCTGTTTTTT.

The chain carries TRBV4-2 and TRBJ1-1, with D tentatively TRBD1 (6 bases). The CDR3 is made up of 14 amino acids. Trimming removed 4 bases from V and 5 bases from J, with 14 bases in between. Germline lookup yields CDR1 LGHNA and CDR2 YNFKEQ. Here the CDR3 DNA reads TGTGCCAGCAGCCCGTCTAAGGGGGAGACTGAAGCTTTCTTT. Translated, it gives CASSPSKGETEAFF.

The rearrangement joins TRBV6-5 to TRBJ1-1; D is unclear. The CDR3 runs 13 residues. CDR1 is MNHEY, CDR2 SVGAGI, per germline. V gave up 6 bases and J gave up 7 bases, with 15 bases separating them. This CDR3 reads CASSPPGAYEAFF. CDR3 DNA sequence: TGTGCCAGCAGCCCCCCGGGAGCTTATGAAGCTTTCTTT.